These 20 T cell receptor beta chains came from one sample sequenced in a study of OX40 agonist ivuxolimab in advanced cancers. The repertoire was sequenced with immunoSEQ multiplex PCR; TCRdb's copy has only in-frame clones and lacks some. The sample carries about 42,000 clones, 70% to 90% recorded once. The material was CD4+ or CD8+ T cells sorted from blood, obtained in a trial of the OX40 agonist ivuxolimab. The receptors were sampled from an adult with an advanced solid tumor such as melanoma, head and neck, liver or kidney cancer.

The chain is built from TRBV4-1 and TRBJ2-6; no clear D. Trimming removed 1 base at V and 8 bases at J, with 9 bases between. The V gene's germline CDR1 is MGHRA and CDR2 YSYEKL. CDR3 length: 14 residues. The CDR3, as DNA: TGCGCCAGCAGCCAAGTGGGCCACTCCAACGTCCTGACTTTC. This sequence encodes CASSQVGHSNVLTF.

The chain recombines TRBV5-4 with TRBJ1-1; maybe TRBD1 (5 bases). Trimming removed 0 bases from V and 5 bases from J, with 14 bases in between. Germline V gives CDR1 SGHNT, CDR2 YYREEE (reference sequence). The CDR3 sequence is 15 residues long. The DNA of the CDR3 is TGTGCCAGCAGCTTGGTCCCGGGGACGGGAACTGAAGCTTTCTTT. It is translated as CASSLVPGTGTEAFF.

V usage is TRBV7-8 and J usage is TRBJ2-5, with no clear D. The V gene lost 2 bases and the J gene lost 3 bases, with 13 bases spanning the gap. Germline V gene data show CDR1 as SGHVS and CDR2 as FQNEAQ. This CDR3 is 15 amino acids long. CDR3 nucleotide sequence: TGTGCCAGCAGCTTACGTGAGAGGCAGGAAGAGACCCAGTACTTC. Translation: CASSLRERQEETQYF.

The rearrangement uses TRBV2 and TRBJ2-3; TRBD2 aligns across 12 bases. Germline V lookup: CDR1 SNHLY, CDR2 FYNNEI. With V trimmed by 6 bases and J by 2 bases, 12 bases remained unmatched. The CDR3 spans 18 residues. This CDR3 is CASRLDLGLAGITDTQYF. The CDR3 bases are TGTGCCAGCAGGCTAGACCTTGGACTAGCGGGAATCACAGATACGCAGTATTTT.

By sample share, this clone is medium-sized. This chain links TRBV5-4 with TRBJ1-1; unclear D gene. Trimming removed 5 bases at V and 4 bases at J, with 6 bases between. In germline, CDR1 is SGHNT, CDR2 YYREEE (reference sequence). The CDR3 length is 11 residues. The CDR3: CASSRTTEAFF. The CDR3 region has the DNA TGTGCCAGCAGTCGAACCACTGAAGCTTTCTTT.

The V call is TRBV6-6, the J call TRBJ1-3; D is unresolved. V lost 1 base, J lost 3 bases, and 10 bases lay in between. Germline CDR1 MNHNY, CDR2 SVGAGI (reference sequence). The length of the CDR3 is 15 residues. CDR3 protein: CASSYLGSIGNTIYF. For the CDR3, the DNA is TGTGCCAGCAGTTACTTGGGCTCGATTGGAAACACCATATATTTT.

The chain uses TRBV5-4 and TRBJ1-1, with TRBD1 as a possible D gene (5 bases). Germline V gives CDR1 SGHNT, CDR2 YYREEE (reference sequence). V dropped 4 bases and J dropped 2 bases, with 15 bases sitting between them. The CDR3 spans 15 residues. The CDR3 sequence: CASSQGTGQNTEAFF. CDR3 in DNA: TGTGCCAGCAGCCAAGGGACGGGTCAAAACACTGAAGCTTTCTTT.

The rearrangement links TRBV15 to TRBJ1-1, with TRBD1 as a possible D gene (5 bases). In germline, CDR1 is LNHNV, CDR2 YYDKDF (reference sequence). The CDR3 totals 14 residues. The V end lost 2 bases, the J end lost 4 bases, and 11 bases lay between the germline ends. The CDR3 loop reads CATSRSRAGTEAFF. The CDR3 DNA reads TGTGCCACCAGCAGAAGCAGGGCTGGCACTGAAGCTTTCTTT.

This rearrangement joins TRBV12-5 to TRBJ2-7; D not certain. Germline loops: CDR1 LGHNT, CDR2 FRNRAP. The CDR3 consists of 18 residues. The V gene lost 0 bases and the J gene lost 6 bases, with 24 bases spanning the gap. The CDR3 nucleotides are TGTGCTAGTGGTTTGGTACCCGCTGCCCCACCCCCCGTCTGCGAGCAGTACTTC. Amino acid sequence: CASGLVPAAPPPVCEQYF.

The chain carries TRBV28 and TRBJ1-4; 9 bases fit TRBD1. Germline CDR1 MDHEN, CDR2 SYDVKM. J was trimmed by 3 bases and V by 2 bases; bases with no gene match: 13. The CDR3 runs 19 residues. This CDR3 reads CASSLVWDRAVGSNEKLFF. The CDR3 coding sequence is TGTGCCAGCAGTTTAGTCTGGGACAGGGCAGTGGGGTCTAATGAAAAACTGTTTTTT.

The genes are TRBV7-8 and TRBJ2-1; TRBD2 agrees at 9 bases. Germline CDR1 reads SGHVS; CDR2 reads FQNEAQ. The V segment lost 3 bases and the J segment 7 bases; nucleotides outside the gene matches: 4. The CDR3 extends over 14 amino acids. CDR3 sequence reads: CASSLGGRANEQFF. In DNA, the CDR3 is TGTGCCAGCAGCTTGGGCGGGAGGGCGAATGAGCAGTTCTTC.

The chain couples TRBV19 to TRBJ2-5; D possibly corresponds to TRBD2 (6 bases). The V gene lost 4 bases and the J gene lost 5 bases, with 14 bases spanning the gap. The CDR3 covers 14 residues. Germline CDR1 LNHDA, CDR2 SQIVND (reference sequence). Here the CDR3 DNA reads TGTGCCAGTAGTAGATCTAGCGCCCACGAGACCCAGTACTTC. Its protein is CASSRSSAHETQYF.

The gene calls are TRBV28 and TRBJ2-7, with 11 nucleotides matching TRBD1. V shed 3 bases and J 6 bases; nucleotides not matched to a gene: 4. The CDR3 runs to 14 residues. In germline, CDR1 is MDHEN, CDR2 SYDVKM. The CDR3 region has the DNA TGTGCCAGCAGTTTGCGGACAGGGGGCTCCGAGCAGTACTTC. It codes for CASSLRTGGSEQYF.

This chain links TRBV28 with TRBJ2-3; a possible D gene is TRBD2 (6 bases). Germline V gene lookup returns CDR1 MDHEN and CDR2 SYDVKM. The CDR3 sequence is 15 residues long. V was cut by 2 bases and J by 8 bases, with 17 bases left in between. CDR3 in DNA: TGTGCCAGCAGTTTAACAGCGGGTGGGTGGGGTACGCAGTATTTT. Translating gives CASSLTAGGWGTQYF. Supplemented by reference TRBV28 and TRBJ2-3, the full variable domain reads DVKVTQSSRYLVKRTGEKVFLECVQDMDHENMFWYRQDPGLGLRLIYFSYDVKMKEKGDIPEGYSVSREKKERFSLILESASTNQTSMYLCASSLTAGGWGTQYFGPGTRLTVL.

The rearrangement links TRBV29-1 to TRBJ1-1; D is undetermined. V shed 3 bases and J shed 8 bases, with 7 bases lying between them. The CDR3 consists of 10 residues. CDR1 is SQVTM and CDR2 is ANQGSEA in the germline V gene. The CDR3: CSVEKVEAFF. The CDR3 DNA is TGCAGCGTTGAGAAAGTGGAAGCTTTCTTT.

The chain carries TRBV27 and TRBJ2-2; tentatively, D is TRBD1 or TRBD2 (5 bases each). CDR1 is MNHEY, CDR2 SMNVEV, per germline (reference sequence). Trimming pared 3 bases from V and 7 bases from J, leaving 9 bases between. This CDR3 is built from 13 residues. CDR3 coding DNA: TGTGCCAGCAGTTTGGGACGGAACGGGGAGCTGTTTTTT. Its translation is CASSLGRNGELFF.

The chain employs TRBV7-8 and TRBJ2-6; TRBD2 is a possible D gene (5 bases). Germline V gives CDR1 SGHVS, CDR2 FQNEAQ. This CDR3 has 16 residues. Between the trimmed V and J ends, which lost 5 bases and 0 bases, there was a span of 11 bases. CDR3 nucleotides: TGTGCCAGCAGCAGAGGGTCGAGCTCTGGGGCCAACGTCCTGACTTTC. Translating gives CASSRGSSSGANVLTF.

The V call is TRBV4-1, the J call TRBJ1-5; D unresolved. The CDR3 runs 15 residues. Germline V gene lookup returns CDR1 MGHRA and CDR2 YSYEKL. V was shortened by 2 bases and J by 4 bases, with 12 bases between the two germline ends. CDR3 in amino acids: CASSQRSLGNQPQHF. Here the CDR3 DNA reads TGCGCCAGCAGCCAAAGGTCCCTGGGGAATCAGCCCCAGCATTTT.

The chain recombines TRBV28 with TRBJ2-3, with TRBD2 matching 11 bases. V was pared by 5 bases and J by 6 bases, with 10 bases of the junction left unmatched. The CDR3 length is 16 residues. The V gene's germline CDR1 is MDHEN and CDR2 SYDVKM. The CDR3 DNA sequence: TGTGCCAGCAGTAGAGGACTAGCGGGCGACCTTGATACGCAGTATTTT. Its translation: CASSRGLAGDLDTQYF.

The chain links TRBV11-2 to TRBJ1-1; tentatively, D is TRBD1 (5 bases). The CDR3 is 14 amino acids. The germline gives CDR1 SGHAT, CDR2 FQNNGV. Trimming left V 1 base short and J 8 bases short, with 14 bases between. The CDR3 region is CASSLVARAIEAFF. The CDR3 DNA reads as TGTGCCAGCAGCTTAGTAGCCAGGGCTATAGAAGCTTTCTTT. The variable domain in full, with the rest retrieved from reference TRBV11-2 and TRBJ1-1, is EAGVAQSPRYKIIEKRQSVAFWCNPISGHATLYWYQQILGQGPKLLIQFQNNGVVDDSQLPKDRFSAERLKGVDSTLKIQPAKLEDSAVYLCASSLVARAIEAFFGQGTRLTVV.